One sample yielded the 2 T cell receptor beta chains listed below, sequenced in a study of human T cells and chemical hapten exposure. TCRdb analysed the RACE reads with MiXCR anew, one entry per CDR3 protein. Counted here are some 120,000 distinct CDR3 sequences, approximately 9.5% occurring once; the ten biggest clones make up roughly 1.6%. As for time point: healthy volunteer bleed at 2 weeks. Extraction of total RNA was performed on unfractionated whole blood. Sample: whole blood. All receptors derive from a male donor in good health. Some clones in this sample may be carry-over from other donors' samples.

In its sample, this clonotype was seen a few times. The chain has TRBV5-1 and TRBJ2-3, with D perhaps TRBD1 or TRBD2 (5 bases each). Deletions cut 3 bases from V and 0 bases from J, with 14 bases between. Germline CDR1 and CDR2: SGHRS and YFSETQ. The CDR3 sequence is 16 residues long. The CDR3 DNA follows: TGCGCCAGCAGCTCAGGGACCGCTACTAGCACAGATACGCAGTATTTT. Protein product: CASSSGTATSTDTQYF.

V gene TRBV30 combines with J gene TRBJ1-5; no reliable D call. Germline assignment: CDR1 GTSNPN and CDR2 SVGIG (reference sequence). The V end lost 2 bases, the J end lost 6 bases, and 14 bases lay between the germline ends. CDR3 length equals 14 residues. CDR3 DNA: TGTGCCTGGAGTTGGTTTGGAAGGATTCAGCCCCAGCATTTT. It is translated as CAWSWFGRIQPQHF.